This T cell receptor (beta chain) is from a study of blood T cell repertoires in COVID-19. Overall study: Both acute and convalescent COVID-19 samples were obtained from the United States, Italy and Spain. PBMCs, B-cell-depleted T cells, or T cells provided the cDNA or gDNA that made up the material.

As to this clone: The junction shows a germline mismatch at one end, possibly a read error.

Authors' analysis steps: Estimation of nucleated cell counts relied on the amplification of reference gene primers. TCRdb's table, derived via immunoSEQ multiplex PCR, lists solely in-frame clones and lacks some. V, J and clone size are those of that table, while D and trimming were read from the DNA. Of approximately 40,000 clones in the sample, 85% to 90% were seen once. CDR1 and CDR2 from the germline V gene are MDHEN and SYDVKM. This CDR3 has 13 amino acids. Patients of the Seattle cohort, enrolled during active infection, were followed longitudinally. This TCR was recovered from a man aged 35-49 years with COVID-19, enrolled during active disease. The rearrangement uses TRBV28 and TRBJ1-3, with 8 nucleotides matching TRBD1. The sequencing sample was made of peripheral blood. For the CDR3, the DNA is TGTGCCAGCAGTCCAGGACAGGGAAGCACCATATATTTT. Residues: CASSPGQGSTIYF.